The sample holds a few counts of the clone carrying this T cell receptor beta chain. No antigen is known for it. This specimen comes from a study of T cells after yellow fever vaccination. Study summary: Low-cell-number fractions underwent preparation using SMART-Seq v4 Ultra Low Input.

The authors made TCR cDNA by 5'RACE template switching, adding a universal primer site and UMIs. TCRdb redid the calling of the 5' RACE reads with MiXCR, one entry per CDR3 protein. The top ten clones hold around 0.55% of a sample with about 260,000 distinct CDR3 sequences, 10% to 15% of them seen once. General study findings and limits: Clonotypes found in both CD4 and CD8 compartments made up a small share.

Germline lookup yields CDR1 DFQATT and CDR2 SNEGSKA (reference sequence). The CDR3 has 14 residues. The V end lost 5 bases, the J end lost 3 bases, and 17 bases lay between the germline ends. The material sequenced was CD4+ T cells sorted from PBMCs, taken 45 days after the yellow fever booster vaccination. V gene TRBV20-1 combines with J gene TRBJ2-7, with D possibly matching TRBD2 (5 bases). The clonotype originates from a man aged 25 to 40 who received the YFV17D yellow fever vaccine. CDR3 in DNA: TGCAGTGCTTTGGTGGACTGGATAAACTACGAGCAGTACTTC. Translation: CSALVDWINYEQYF.